These 26 T cell receptor beta chains were all obtained from the same sample, sequenced in a study of a mutant IDH1 vaccine in newly diagnosed glioma. The method was immunoSEQ multiplex PCR; TCRdb's version includes in-frame clones alone and lacks a portion of them. Found here are 34,000 or so clones, approximately 80% of them singletons; the top ten hold roughly 10%. The time point was: week 35, safety follow-up. The vaccine gave 300 ug of a 20-mer mutant IDH1 peptide subcutaneously per dose. These receptors are not linked to any known antigen. This specimen was PBMCs, taken from a glioma patient whose treatment included an IDH1 peptide vaccine. These receptors originate from a woman aged 35 to 49 with glioma.

The chain combines TRBV18 with TRBJ1-1; 7 nucleotides align to TRBD1. The CDR3 is 14 amino acids. The germline gives CDR1 KGHSH, CDR2 LQKENI. V dropped 6 bases and J dropped 0; count of bases not matched to a gene: 4. CDR3 residues: CASSLGQLNTEAFF. The CDR3 bases are TGTGCCAGCTCCCTGGGACAGTTGAACACTGAAGCTTTCTTT.

This clone appeared a single time. This sequence joins TRBV5-1 and TRBJ1-5; D gene ambiguous. CDR3 size: 15 residues. The V end lost 0 bases, the J end lost 6 bases, and 13 bases lay between the germline ends. CDR1 is SGHRS and CDR2 is YFSETQ in the germline V gene. The CDR3 sequence: CASSLGAGVGQPQHF. CDR3 in DNA: TGCGCCAGCAGCTTGGGGGCGGGTGTCGGTCAGCCCCAGCATTTT.

This clone came up a few times. The V call is TRBV7-8, the J call TRBJ1-6, with a weak D call TRBD1 (5 bases). The CDR3 is made up of 15 amino acids. Trimming took off 5 bases at V and 5 bases at J, with 13 bases between the two ends. The germline V gene encodes CDR1 SGHVS and CDR2 FQNEAQ. The CDR3: CASSPTGTDNSPLHF. CDR3 DNA: TGTGCCAGCAGCCCGACCGGGACGGATAATTCACCCCTCCACTTT.

The chain carries TRBV4-1 and TRBJ2-3; D might be TRBD2 (7 bases). V dropped 0 bases and J dropped 3 bases, with 16 bases sitting between them. The CDR3 consists of 17 residues. Germline V lookup: CDR1 MGHRA, CDR2 YSYEKL. CDR3 amino acids: CASSQDGGGGGTDTQYF. The CDR3 coding sequence is TGCGCCAGCAGCCAAGATGGGGGAGGGGGGGGTACAGATACGCAGTATTTT.

In regard to this clone: The sample carries other DNA sequences with the same CDR3. This chain joins TRBV6-1 and TRBJ2-6; the D gene is possibly TRBD2 (6 bases). Trimming left V 4 bases short and J 0 bases short, with 13 bases between. Per germline, CDR1 MNHNS and CDR2 SASEGT. This CDR3 comprises 17 residues. The CDR3 here is CASSGGVTVSGANVLTF. The CDR3 DNA follows: TGTGCCAGCAGTGGGGGGGTTACGGTCTCTGGGGCCAACGTCCTGACTTTC.

The chain links TRBV7-2 to TRBJ2-1; 7 bases align to TRBD2. The V and J ends lost 5 bases and 5 bases, in that order; junction bases with no gene match: 3. There are 13 residues in the CDR3. Germline CDR1 and CDR2: SGHTA and FQGNSA. The CDR3 DNA follows: TGTGCCAGCAGCCCTCGGGGGGACAATGAGCAGTTCTTC. Translation gives CASSPRGDNEQFF.

This sequence joins TRBV10-3 and TRBJ2-7, with D perhaps matching TRBD1 (5 bases). V shed 8 bases and J shed 5 bases, with 13 bases lying between them. The length of the CDR3 is 12 residues. Germline CDR1 reads ENHRY; CDR2 reads SYGVKD. The chain's CDR3 is CAIGATVNEQYF. CDR3 nucleotides: TGTGCCATCGGGGCGACCGTCAACGAGCAGTACTTC.

This clone came up once. The rearrangement uses TRBV7-6 and TRBJ2-5, with D possibly TRBD2 on 5 matching bases. V lost 3 bases, J lost 3 bases, and 14 bases lay in between. Germline-derived CDR1 and CDR2 are SGHVS and FNYEAQ. The length of the CDR3 is 15 residues. CDR3 bases: TGTGCCAGCAGCTTTGGCGGGTGGACTGAAGAGACCCAGTACTTC. Its translation: CASSFGGWTEETQYF.

The gene calls are TRBV5-1 and TRBJ2-1, with a tentative D call TRBD1 (5 bases). The V end lost 0 bases, the J end lost 9 bases, and 10 bases lay between the germline ends. The CDR3 runs 13 residues. Germline V CDR1 and CDR2: SGHRS, YFSETQ. CDR3 DNA sequence: TGCGCCAGCAGCTTGGGGTATAGGGGTGAGCAGTTCTTC. Its protein is CASSLGYRGEQFF.

The chain carries TRBV10-3 and TRBJ1-2; 8 bases are a match to TRBD1. This CDR3 is built from 16 residues. From germline, CDR1 is ENHRY and CDR2 SYGVKD. The V and J ends lost 3 bases and 2 bases, in that order; junction bases with no gene match: 8. The CDR3 coding sequence is TGTGCCATCAGTGACCCGACAGGGGACCGAAACTATGGCTACACCTTC. The encoded protein is CAISDPTGDRNYGYTF.

The chain joins TRBV10-2 to TRBJ1-6; 8 nucleotides match TRBD1. The germline V gene has CDR1 WSHSY and CDR2 SAAADI. This CDR3 has 14 amino acids. The V gene end was trimmed by 8 bases and the J gene end by 9 bases; junction bases not matched to a gene: 9. CDR3 in amino acids: CASSLDRAFSPLHF. The DNA for the CDR3 is TGCGCCAGCTCTTTGGACAGGGCCTTTTCACCCCTCCACTTT.

The V gene is TRBV19, the J gene TRBJ2-5, with D perhaps assigned TRBD1 or TRBD2 (5 bases each). Trimming removed 3 bases at V and 2 bases at J, with 13 bases between. The CDR3 extends over 15 amino acids. Germline CDR1 reads LNHDA; CDR2 reads SQIVND (reference sequence). CDR3 bases: TGTGCCAGTAGTATGGCAGGGTCGGGGCAAGAGACCCAGTACTTC. It yields the protein CASSMAGSGQETQYF.

This chain uses TRBV6-1 with TRBJ2-5; possible D gene TRBD2, 6 bases. Trimming cost V 8 bases and J 2 bases, with 15 bases left between them. The CDR3 is made up of 14 amino acids. CDR1 is MNHNS, CDR2 SASEGT, per germline. This CDR3 is CASSGGLVQETQYF. In DNA, the CDR3 is TGTGCCAGCTCCGGAGGGTTGGTTCAAGAGACCCAGTACTTC.

CDR3 amino acids: CASSLVEGAETQYF. In DNA, the CDR3 is TGTGCCAGCAGCTTGGTTGAGGGGGCGGAGACCCAGTACTTC. The chain links TRBV5-5 to TRBJ2-5; 7 bases fit TRBD1. The germline gives CDR1 SGHKS, CDR2 YYEKEE (reference sequence). CDR3 length: 14 residues. Losses at the gene ends were 0 bases for V and 5 bases for J; bases not matched to a gene: 4.

This clone appeared a single time. The chain uses TRBV7-9 and TRBJ1-2, with 11 bases identical to TRBD1. This CDR3 has 13 residues. The V segment lost 6 bases and the J segment 8 bases; nucleotides outside the gene matches: 5. Germline-derived CDR1 and CDR2 are SEHNR and FQNEAQ (reference sequence). CDR3 sequence: CASRWTGGDGYTF. The CDR3 DNA sequence: TGTGCCAGCAGATGGACAGGGGGCGACGGCTACACCTTC.

This clone was seen a few times. This chain connects TRBV4-3 to TRBJ1-4; D perhaps matches TRBD1 (6 bases). The V and J ends lost 0 bases and 5 bases respectively, with 13 bases between them. Germline V gives CDR1 LGHNA, CDR2 YSLEER. The CDR3 covers 16 residues. This CDR3 reads CASSQDIWGHNEKLFF. The CDR3 nucleotides read TGCGCCAGCAGCCAAGATATTTGGGGACACAATGAAAAACTGTTTTTT.

J is TRBJ1-4 and V is TRBV10-2, with no clear D. CDR1 and CDR2 from the germline V gene are WSHSY and SAAADI. CDR3 length: 15 amino acids. Trimming stripped 3 bases from V and 7 bases from J, with 15 bases between. The CDR3 reads CASSENSGQFEKLFF. Here the CDR3 DNA reads TGCGCCAGCAGTGAAAACTCGGGCCAGTTTGAAAAACTGTTTTTT.

This clone was recorded a few times. The chain is built from TRBV18 and TRBJ1-1, with 8 bases that match TRBD1. This CDR3 region has 14 residues. V trimming: 6 bases; J trimming: 5 bases; junction bases outside the gene matches: 8. Germline-derived CDR1 and CDR2 are KGHSH and LQKENI. The CDR3, as DNA: TGTGCCAGCTCTTCCGGACAGGGAGGAACTGAAGCTTTCTTT. This encodes CASSSGQGGTEAFF. The whole variable domain, filled in from reference TRBV18 and TRBJ1-1, reads NAGVMQNPRHLVRRRGQEARLRCSPMKGHSHVYWYRQLPEEGLKFMVYLQKENIIDESGMPKERFSAEFPKEGPSILRIQQVVRGDSAAYFCASSSGQGGTEAFFGQGTRLTVV.

This rearrangement joins TRBV5-1 to TRBJ1-6; the D gene is possibly TRBD1 (6 bases). V was clipped by 0 bases and J by 8 bases, with 12 bases between them. CDR1 and CDR2 from the germline V gene are SGHRS and YFSETQ. The CDR3 runs 15 residues. CDR3 protein: CASSLDRTAYSPLHF. CDR3 bases: TGCGCCAGCAGCTTGGACCGGACAGCCTATTCACCCCTCCACTTT.

This clone has only one observation. The rearrangement links TRBV30 to TRBJ1-3, with D possibly matching TRBD1 (5 bases). This CDR3 is built from 14 residues. V was shortened by 4 bases and J by 4 bases, with 14 bases between the two germline ends. Germline V gene sequence: CDR1 GTSNPN, CDR2 SVGIG (reference sequence). The chain's CDR3 is CAWKLGARGNTIYF. Written as DNA, the CDR3 is TGTGCCTGGAAGCTAGGGGCCAGAGGAAACACCATATATTTT. Together with reference TRBV30 and TRBJ1-3, the CDR3 gives the full variable domain: SQTIHQWPATLVQPVGSPLSLECTVEGTSNPNLYWYRQAAGRGLQLLFYSVGIGQISSEVPQNLSASRPQDRQFILSSKKLLLSDSGFYLCAWKLGARGNTIYFGEGSWLTVV.

This rearrangement joins TRBV18 to TRBJ2-3; a weak D match, TRBD2 (6 bases). From germline, CDR1 is KGHSH and CDR2 LQKENI. The CDR3 runs to 14 residues. The V and J ends lost 4 bases and 5 bases respectively, with 13 bases between them. CDR3 in DNA: TGTGCCAGCTCACGGGACTCGGGGGAAGATACGCAGTATTTT. Amino acid sequence: CASSRDSGEDTQYF.

The chain recombines TRBV25-1 with TRBJ2-3; 7 bases line up with TRBD1. V lost 6 bases, J lost 1 base, and 7 bases stayed unmatched. CDR3 length equals 15 residues. Germline lookup yields CDR1 MGHDK and CDR2 SYGVNS. CDR3 coding DNA: TGTGCCAGCAGACAGGGGCCAGGAGGCACAGATACGCAGTATTTT. As protein: CASRQGPGGTDTQYF.

The rearrangement joins TRBV10-1 to TRBJ2-1; no firm D call. CDR1 is WNHNN, CDR2 SYGVQD, per germline (reference sequence). CDR3 length: 15 residues. Trimming cost V 2 bases and J 0 bases, with 8 bases left between them. The DNA for the CDR3 is TGCGCCAGCAGTGAGCGGGCGAGCTCCTACAATGAGCAGTTCTTC. Its translation: CASSERASSYNEQFF.

Only a few counts were recorded for this clone. The V and J genes are TRBV19 and TRBJ2-2; a possible D gene is TRBD2 (6 bases). The CDR3 is 15 residues long. Germline V gives CDR1 LNHDA, CDR2 SQIVND (reference sequence). Deletions cut 8 bases from V and 4 bases from J, with 17 bases between. The CDR3 spells CASRSGGQGTGELFF. The CDR3, as DNA: TGTGCCAGTCGCAGTGGAGGGCAGGGCACCGGGGAGCTGTTTTTT.

The chain couples TRBV30 to TRBJ1-6, with D possibly matching TRBD1 (6 bases). CDR3 length: 15 residues. Trimming stripped 4 bases from V and 3 bases from J, with 13 bases between. Per the germline V gene, CDR1 is GTSNPN and CDR2 is SVGIG (reference sequence). CDR3 coding DNA: TGTGCCTGGAATCCCGGGACACTCTATAATTCACCCCTCCACTTT. The encoded protein is CAWNPGTLYNSPLHF.

This chain joins TRBV18 and TRBJ1-2; D is uncertain. CDR1 is KGHSH, CDR2 LQKENI, per germline. Trimming shortened V by 6 bases and J by 0 bases, and 2 bases separated the two germline ends. The CDR3 covers 11 residues. The CDR3 here is CASSPNYGYTF. CDR3 bases: TGTGCCAGCTCTCCTAACTATGGCTACACCTTC.